The 10 T cell receptor beta chains in this list originate from one sample, sequenced in a study of T cells in Graves' hyperthyroidism and ophthalmopathy. Amplification yielded TCR beta CDR3 regions, with RNA transcripts as the source. HTBI primers drove first-round RT-PCR of the TCR CDR3. TCRdb used MiXCR to reprocess the multiplex PCR reads, holding one entry per CDR3 protein. There are approximately 590,000 distinct CDR3 sequences in the sample; about 15% occur only once, and around 7.3% lies in the top ten. The material sequenced was blood. The receptors here all came from a woman in her thirties with Graves' hyperthyroidism.

This chain connects TRBV19 to TRBJ1-4, with 7 nucleotides matching TRBD1. Germline V gives CDR1 LNHDA, CDR2 SQIVND (reference sequence). The CDR3 runs to 15 residues. The J segment lost 7 bases and the V segment lost 0 bases, leaving 5 bases of the junction unmatched. The CDR3 bases are TGTGCCAGTAGTATAGACCGGGACAGCGGTGAAAAACTGTTTTTT. The encoded protein is CASSIDRDSGEKLFF.

This clonotype was observed a handful of times. The chain combines TRBV9 with TRBJ2-5; no reliable D call. CDR1 and CDR2 from the germline V gene are SGDLS and YYNGEE. The CDR3 has 12 amino acids. Trimming pared 0 bases from V and 7 bases from J, leaving 7 bases between. The CDR3 loop is CASSVGSGTQYF. CDR3 sequence (DNA): TGTGCCAGCAGCGTAGGGTCCGGGACCCAGTACTTC.

About this clonotype itself: Given a much more abundant clone one base away, this may be a read error. The chain links TRBV6-6 to TRBJ2-1; D gene unclear. Trimming took 0 bases from V and 6 from J, leaving 15 bases between them. Germline values: CDR1 MNHNY, CDR2 SVGAGI (reference sequence). CDR3 length: 16 amino acids. The CDR3 loop reads CASSYSFGTPCNEQFF. The CDR3 DNA reads TGTGCCAGCAGTTACTCGTTCGGAACACCCTGCAATGAGCAGTTCTTC.

This clonotype came up many times. The chain uses TRBV4-1 and TRBJ2-3; 9 bases map to TRBD1. The junction had 13 bases not matched to a gene; V was cut back by 3 bases and J by 0 bases. The CDR3 spans 19 residues. Per germline, CDR1 MGHRA and CDR2 YSYEKL. The CDR3 spells CASSHSGQGRRSSTDTQYF. CDR3 nucleotides: TGCGCCAGCAGCCACTCGGGACAGGGAAGAAGGTCTAGCACAGATACGCAGTATTTT.

This clonotype has just a few counts. The rearrangement links TRBV15 to TRBJ1-2, with D possibly TRBD1 on 6 matching bases. The CDR3 spans 15 residues. CDR1 and CDR2 from the germline V gene are LNHNV and YYDKDF (reference sequence). V dropped 6 bases and J dropped 3 bases, with 17 bases sitting between them. CDR3 sequence (DNA): TGTGCCACCAGTGGAGTGGGGGCGCAGCACTATGGCTACACCTTC. This encodes CATSGVGAQHYGYTF.

This clonotype was picked up a small number of times. The chain uses TRBV6-2 or TRBV6-3 and TRBJ2-1; the match to TRBD2 covers 13 bases. CDR1 and CDR2 from the germline V gene are MNHEY and SVGEGT. The CDR3 contains 15 residues. J gave up 10 bases and V 7 bases, and 10 bases lay outside the gene matches. The CDR3 here is CASNIKGLAGNEQFF. The DNA of the CDR3 is TGTGCCAGCAACATAAAGGGACTAGCGGGAAACGAGCAGTTCTTC.

This clonotype was recorded many times. The chain recombines TRBV11-2 with TRBJ1-1; 8 bases map to TRBD1. With V trimmed by 4 bases and J by 11 bases, 6 bases remained unmatched. The CDR3 runs to 12 residues. Per the germline V gene, CDR1 is SGHAT and CDR2 is FQNNGV. The CDR3: CASSSDRVAAFF. CDR3 bases: TGTGCCAGCAGCTCGGACAGGGTCGCGGCTTTCTTT.

The chain is built from TRBV19 and TRBJ2-3; 7 nucleotides agree with TRBD1. Germline trimming cut 6 bases from V and 4 bases from J; bases unmatched to any gene: 4. Germline V CDR1 and CDR2: LNHDA, SQIVND (reference sequence). This CDR3 comprises 13 residues. The CDR3 protein is CASSGTAPDTQYF. Here the CDR3 DNA reads TGTGCCAGTAGCGGGACAGCCCCAGATACGCAGTATTTT.

A few counts support this clonotype. The chain couples TRBV10-3 to TRBJ2-1; D not resolved. The V and J ends lost 2 bases and 5 bases respectively, with 10 bases between them. Looked up from germline, CDR1 is ENHRY and CDR2 is SYGVKD. The CDR3 has 14 amino acids. CDR3 sequence (DNA): TGTGCCATCAGTGAGATCGGAGTTCACAATGAGCAGTTCTTC. Its translation: CAISEIGVHNEQFF.

This clonotype has just a few counts. This chain links TRBV29-1 with TRBJ2-2, with 8 bases that match TRBD1. The CDR3 is made up of 14 amino acids. The V segment lost 6 bases and the J segment 3 bases; nucleotides outside the gene matches: 6. Germline CDR1 SQVTM, CDR2 ANQGSEA. The CDR3 region has the DNA TGCAGCGTCGCCGGGACAGGTTACACCGGGGAGCTGTTTTTT. It translates to CSVAGTGYTGELFF.